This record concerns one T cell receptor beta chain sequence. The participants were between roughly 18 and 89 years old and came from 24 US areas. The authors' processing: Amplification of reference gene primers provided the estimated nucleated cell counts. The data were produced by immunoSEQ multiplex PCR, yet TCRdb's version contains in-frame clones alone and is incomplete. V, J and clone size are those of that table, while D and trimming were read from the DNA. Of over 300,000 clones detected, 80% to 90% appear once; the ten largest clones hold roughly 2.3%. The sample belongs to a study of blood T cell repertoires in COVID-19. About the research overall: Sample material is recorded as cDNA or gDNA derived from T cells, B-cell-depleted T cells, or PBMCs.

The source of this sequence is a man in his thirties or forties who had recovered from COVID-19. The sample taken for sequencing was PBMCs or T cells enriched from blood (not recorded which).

CDR3 region: CSVVGAGAPICLNNYGYTF. Here the CDR3 DNA reads TGCAGCGTCGTGGGGGCGGGGGCCCCGATTTGTTTAAATAACTATGGCTACACCTTC. The chain employs TRBV29-1 and TRBJ1-2; weak D call: TRBD1 (6 bases). Germline V gene data show CDR1 as SQVTM and CDR2 as ANQGSEA. The CDR3 length is 19 residues. V was pared by 6 bases and J by 1 base, with 30 bases between.